The subject of this entry is one T cell receptor beta chain. The antigen is not known. The data stem from a study of tissue T cells after allogeneic stem cell transplantation. Study results and limitations: Limitations included a small, clinically heterogeneous cohort and limited sampling depth.

V lost 2 bases to trimming and J lost 8 bases, with 15 bases between them. Germline CDR1 is SGHTA and CDR2 is FQGNSA. The CDR3 is 15 amino acids. Generated by immunoSEQ multiplex PCR, the TCRdb table keeps only in-frame clones and is missing some. The sample lists more than 7,000 clones; 45% to 70% were seen once. This material consisted of tissue from the jejunum, taken at autopsy. The chain carries TRBV7-2 and TRBJ1-4; possibly TRBD1 for D (5 bases). This TCR came from a female donor older than 55 with lung cancer. The CDR3: CASSLSQGGLEKLFF. CDR3 nucleotides: TGTGCCAGCAGCTTATCCCAGGGAGGATTGGAAAAACTGTTTTTT.